These 10 T cell receptor beta chains originate from one sample sequenced in a study of T-cell reconstitution after alpha-beta-depleted transplantation in children. Unique molecular identifiers tagged the TCRbeta library. TCRdb redid the calling of the PCR reads with MiXCR, one entry per CDR3 protein. Of hundreds of thousands of distinct CDR3 sequences in the sample, approximately 15% were seen once. The sequenced sample was PBMCs from the stem cell graft donor, obtained from the stem cell graft. The source is a human donor who donated a stem cell graft to a child with acute myeloid leukemia.

This clonotype was detected only a few times. This chain uses TRBV12-3 or TRBV12-4 with TRBJ2-7; D possibly corresponds to TRBD2 (6 bases). The CDR3 has 16 residues. Trimming pared 5 bases from V and 6 bases from J, leaving 23 bases between. CDR3 sequence (DNA): TGTGCCAGCAGTCCAGGACTCGGCGGGGTGGGTCGCGAGCAGTACTTC. This gives the protein CASSPGLGGVGREQYF.

The chain is built from TRBV18 and TRBJ2-6; no definite D call. CDR1 and CDR2 from the germline V gene are KGHSH and LQKENI. CDR3 length: 17 amino acids. Trimming took off 5 bases at V and 3 bases at J, with 17 bases between the two ends. The CDR3 loop reads CASSAGAGPLGANVLTF. The CDR3 nucleotides read TGTGCCAGCTCAGCTGGAGCAGGACCCCTTGGGGCCAACGTCCTGACTTTC.

Remarks on this clonotype: Since the CDR3 does not end with the conserved phenylalanine or tryptophan, this likely comes from a read error. The gene calls are TRBV12-3 or TRBV12-4 and TRBJ1-1; D not certain. V was shortened by 0 bases and J by 6 bases, with 8 bases between the two germline ends. CDR3 size: 13 residues. The CDR3 loop is CASSLALRAEAFL. In nucleotides, the CDR3 is TGTGCCAGCAGTTTAGCCCTAAGGGCTGAAGCTTTCCTT.

With regard to this clonotype: A junction boundary mismatches the germline segment, possibly from a read error. This chain links TRBV5-1 with TRBJ1-2; a weak D match, TRBD1 (5 bases). CDR1 and CDR2 (germline): SGHRS, YFSETQ. The CDR3 consists of 12 residues. CDR3 sequence: CASSPDIYDYTF. In DNA form, the CDR3 reads TGCGCCAGCAGCCCGGACATTTATGACTACACCTTC.

This clonotype has ten or more counts. The genes are TRBV5-5 and TRBJ2-6; no definite D call. Per germline, CDR1 SGHKS and CDR2 YYEKEE (reference sequence). V lost 0 bases and J 0 bases, leaving 7 bases between the germline ends. The CDR3 has 16 amino acids. The CDR3: CASSLVFRSGANVLTF. DNA for the CDR3: TGTGCCAGCAGCTTGGTTTTCCGCTCTGGGGCCAACGTCCTGACTTTC.

This clonotype occurred a few times. V gene TRBV10-3 combines with J gene TRBJ2-1, with D perhaps matching TRBD2 (5 bases). The length of the CDR3 is 15 residues. V shed 0 bases and J shed 8 bases, with 14 bases lying between them. In germline, CDR1 is ENHRY, CDR2 SYGVKD. The DNA of the CDR3 is TGTGCCATCAGTGAGTCTCTAGCACTTAGGCATGAGCAGTTCTTC. This gives the protein CAISESLALRHEQFF.

This clonotype has ten or more counts. The chain joins TRBV20-1 to TRBJ1-2; no reliable D call. This CDR3 comprises 10 residues. The V gene's germline CDR1 is DFQATT and CDR2 SNEGSKA (reference sequence). V lost 3 bases to trimming and J lost 3 bases, with 2 bases between them. The DNA for the CDR3 is TGCAGTGCTAGTGACTATGGCTACACCTTC. Its protein product is CSASDYGYTF.

In its sample, this clonotype was seen many times. J is TRBJ1-2 and V is TRBV20-1; D is possibly TRBD1 (5 bases). The CDR3 sequence is 15 residues long. The ends were cut back, 2 bases at V and 4 bases at J, with 17 bases in the middle. In germline, CDR1 is DFQATT, CDR2 SNEGSKA (reference sequence). The CDR3 bases are TGCAGTGCTAGACCACGGGAGGGGAGAATCTATGGCTACACCTTC. Encoded protein: CSARPREGRIYGYTF.

This clonotype was seen a few times. The J gene is TRBJ1-5, the V gene TRBV7-9, with a weak D call TRBD1 (6 bases). From germline, CDR1 is SEHNR and CDR2 FQNEAQ (reference sequence). The CDR3 extends over 16 amino acids. The germline V and J ends were trimmed by 1 base and 5 bases, with 15 bases remaining between them. CDR3 nucleotides: TGTGCCAGCAGCTTAGAAGGGCAGGGGCGTTATCAGCCCCAGCATTTT. This sequence encodes CASSLEGQGRYQPQHF.

The V gene is TRBV7-6, the J gene TRBJ2-5; tentatively, D is TRBD2 (6 bases). CDR3 length equals 16 residues. Germline values: CDR1 SGHVS, CDR2 FNYEAQ. Deletions cut 3 bases from V and 0 bases from J, with 14 bases between. The CDR3 coding sequence is TGTGCCAGCAGCTTCGGGATTGGGGGGTACCAAGAGACCCAGTACTTC. This encodes CASSFGIGGYQETQYF.